The next 29 T cell receptor beta chains were all read from a single sample in a study of T cells in Graves' hyperthyroidism and ophthalmopathy (dated by TCRdb to between 2018 and 2021). The library came from multiplex PCR. Sequencing used an Illumina HiSeq 2000. The TCR beta CDR3 regions were amplified from RNA transcripts. The TCR CDR3 was subjected to a first round of RT-PCR using the HTBI primer set and the Qiagen OneStep RT-PCR kit. The raw public data were reprocessed by TCRdb itself: fastp quality trimming at Q25, MiXCR clonotype calling, in-frame beta chains only. Duplicate CDR3 protein sequences are folded into a single record with the most common DNA and genes. This sample gives about 300,000 distinct CDR3 sequences in total; 25% to 30% of them show up just once. The ten largest account for about a quarter of the sample. Sequenced: blood. These TCRs come from a man in his forties or fifties with Graves' hyperthyroidism that later progressed to Graves' ophthalmopathy.

This clonotype was detected many times. The chain has TRBV6-1 and TRBJ1-1; D might be TRBD1 (5 bases). Germline CDR1 and CDR2: MNHNS and SASEGT. Trimming shortened V by 8 bases and J by 3 bases, and 16 bases separated the two germline ends. The CDR3 spans 14 residues. CDR3 DNA sequence: TGTGCCAGCGGCCCATGGGCGGGGGACACTGAAGCTTTCTTT. Residues: CASGPWAGDTEAFF.

V and J are TRBV6-1 and TRBJ2-5; D might be TRBD2 (5 bases). The CDR3 is 14 amino acids. The germline V and J ends were trimmed by 8 bases and 5 bases, with 18 bases remaining between them. The V gene's germline CDR1 is MNHNS and CDR2 SASEGT. The CDR3 is CASSAYLRGETQYF. The CDR3 DNA reads as TGTGCCAGCTCCGCTTACCTGAGAGGGGAGACCCAGTACTTC.

This clonotype showed up just a few times. J is TRBJ2-2 and V is TRBV4-2; TRBD2 matches at 13 bases. CDR1 is LGHNA, CDR2 YNFKEQ, per germline. V lost 3 bases and J lost 5; bases outside the gene matches: 15. This CDR3 contains 20 residues. As DNA, the CDR3 is TGTGCCAGCAGCCACCCCCGTTCCGGACTAGCGGGAGAGTTGACCGGGGAGCTGTTTTTT. As protein: CASSHPRSGLAGELTGELFF.

The chain has TRBV6-5 and TRBJ1-5; 9 nucleotides line up with TRBD1. There are 16 residues in the CDR3. Trimming took 4 bases from V and 2 from J; bases not matched to a gene: 6. Germline assignment: CDR1 MNHEY and CDR2 SVGAGI. CDR3 sequence: CASSWDREVGNQPQHF. The CDR3 DNA sequence: TGTGCCAGCAGTTGGGACAGGGAGGTAGGCAATCAGCCCCAGCATTTT.

This clonotype was counted ten times or more. The chain uses TRBV27 and TRBJ2-7; TRBD1 is a possible D gene (5 bases). V was trimmed by 3 bases and J by 4 bases, leaving 10 bases between them. This CDR3 comprises 13 residues. The germline gives CDR1 MNHEY, CDR2 SMNVEV (reference sequence). CDR3 in amino acids: CASSFGQLYEQYF. In nucleotides, the CDR3 is TGTGCCAGCAGTTTTGGACAACTATACGAGCAGTACTTC.

Concerning this clonotype itself: Possible read error: a much larger clone is one base away. This chain connects TRBV15 to TRBJ2-7, with 12 positions matching TRBD2. There are 17 residues in the CDR3. Germline-derived CDR1 and CDR2 are LNHNV and YYDKDF (reference sequence). This chain's CDR3 is CAASRDPRASGRDEQHF. In nucleotides, the CDR3 is TGTGCCGCCAGCAGAGATCCCAGGGCTAGCGGGAGGGACGAGCAGCACTTC.

The sample holds many counts of this clonotype. The V gene is TRBV5-1, the J gene TRBJ2-5, with D possibly TRBD2 on 6 matching bases. Per germline, CDR1 SGHRS and CDR2 YFSETQ. V dropped 2 bases and J dropped 3 bases, with 17 bases sitting between them. The CDR3 has 16 amino acids. The CDR3 protein is CASSFYSGAGKETQYF. The CDR3 nucleotides are TGCGCCAGCAGCTTCTATAGCGGTGCTGGAAAAGAGACCCAGTACTTC.

V gene TRBV7-8 combines with J gene TRBJ2-7; 9 bases agree with TRBD2. Germline lookup yields CDR1 SGHVS and CDR2 FQNEAQ. The CDR3 sequence is 16 residues long. V was pared by 5 bases and J by 7 bases, with 15 bases of the junction left unmatched. This chain's CDR3 is CASSPNPGLAPWEQYF. For the CDR3, the DNA is TGTGCCAGCAGCCCCAACCCGGGACTAGCACCTTGGGAGCAGTACTTC.

V gene TRBV27 combines with J gene TRBJ1-2; no clear D gene. This CDR3 contains 14 residues. CDR1 and CDR2 (germline): MNHEY, SMNVEV (reference sequence). The V end lost 4 bases, the J end lost 8 bases, and 17 bases lay between the germline ends. The CDR3 nucleotides read TGTGCCAGCAGTTCAAACAGTGGTCTAGGAGGCTACACCTTC. Its translation: CASSSNSGLGGYTF.

This clonotype was picked up many times. This rearrangement joins TRBV24-1 to TRBJ2-5, with 8 bases aligning to TRBD2. From germline, CDR1 is KGHDR and CDR2 SFDVKD. CDR3 length equals 15 residues. V lost 4 bases, J lost 3 bases, and 6 bases stayed unmatched. CDR3 coding DNA: TGTGCCACCAGTGACCCGGGACTAGGAAAAGAGACCCAGTACTTC. Amino acid sequence: CATSDPGLGKETQYF.

The rearrangement uses TRBV12-3 or TRBV12-4 and TRBJ2-7; the match to TRBD2 covers 8 bases. This CDR3 is built from 14 residues. The V segment lost 3 bases and the J segment 5 bases; nucleotides outside the gene matches: 6. For the CDR3, the DNA is TGTGCCAGCAGTTTCAGCGGGAGAGCACACGAGCAGTACTTC. Translation gives CASSFSGRAHEQYF.

Many counts were recorded for this clonotype. This chain joins TRBV2 and TRBJ1-5; 7 bases align to TRBD1. Looked up from germline, CDR1 is SNHLY and CDR2 is FYNNEI. The CDR3 sequence is 16 residues long. V was pared by 0 bases and J by 1 base, with 3 bases of the junction left unmatched. The CDR3 sequence is CASSEAVGGSNQPQHF. As DNA, the CDR3 is TGTGCCAGCAGTGAAGCGGTAGGGGGCAGCAATCAGCCCCAGCATTTT.

This clonotype was counted ten times or more. The chain joins TRBV20-1 to TRBJ1-5, with D tentatively TRBD1 (5 bases). With 0 bases removed from V and 7 bases from J, the gap between germline ends came to 13 bases. This CDR3 spans 14 amino acids. Germline-derived CDR1 and CDR2 are DFQATT and SNEGSKA (reference sequence). This CDR3 is CSARDLSGLQPQHF. CDR3 DNA sequence: TGCAGTGCTAGAGATCTGTCAGGGCTCCAGCCCCAGCATTTT.

This clonotype occurred many times. J is TRBJ2-4 and V is TRBV3-1; 13 bases align to TRBD2. J gave up 1 base and V 0 bases, and 9 bases lay outside the gene matches. CDR1 LGHDT and CDR2 YNNKEL come from the germline V gene (reference sequence). This CDR3 contains 20 residues. CDR3 sequence: CASSQDAGTSGVLAKNIQYF. CDR3 nucleotides: TGTGCCAGCAGCCAAGATGCCGGGACTAGCGGGGTATTGGCCAAAAACATTCAGTACTTC.

This clonotype was counted many times. The V call is TRBV24-1, the J call TRBJ2-7; possibly TRBD2 for D (6 bases). CDR1 is KGHDR and CDR2 is SFDVKD in the germline V gene. The length of the CDR3 is 16 residues. Trimming cost V 2 bases and J 7 bases, with 20 bases left between them. This chain's CDR3 is CATSDSRRAGPGEQYF. The DNA for the CDR3 is TGTGCCACCAGTGATTCCCGGAGGGCAGGGCCAGGGGAGCAGTACTTC.

The genes are TRBV2 and TRBJ2-7, with 7 positions matching TRBD1. The V and J ends lost 5 bases and 9 bases, in that order; junction bases with no gene match: 10. The CDR3 loop spans 13 amino acids. The germline CDR1 and CDR2 sequences are SNHLY and FYNNEI. The CDR3 DNA reads as TGTGCCAGCAGTCGAGGACAGGACGGCGGGCAGTACTTC. Translation: CASSRGQDGGQYF.

The table lists this clonotype with many counts. The chain combines TRBV12-3 or TRBV12-4 with TRBJ2-6; tentative D call: TRBD1 (5 bases). Deletions cut 3 bases from V and 2 bases from J, with 8 bases between. This CDR3 comprises 15 residues. The CDR3 DNA sequence: TGTGCCAGCAGTTTTACAGGCACTGGGGCCAACGTCCTGACTTTC. It yields the protein CASSFTGTGANVLTF.

This clonotype was picked up many times. This chain connects TRBV28 to TRBJ1-2; D is unclear. V lost 8 bases and J lost 4, with 11 bases in between. The germline gives CDR1 MDHEN, CDR2 SYDVKM. The CDR3 is 12 amino acids. CDR3 nucleotides: TGTGCCAGCGGAGACGGGCCCTATGGCTACACCTTC. Its translation: CASGDGPYGYTF.

This clonotype occurred many times. CDR3 nucleotides: TGTGCCAGCAGCTTGGGACAGCCTAACTATGGCTACACCTTC. Translation gives CASSLGQPNYGYTF. The V and J genes are TRBV11-2 and TRBJ1-2; 7 bases fit TRBD1. Germline CDR1 reads SGHAT; CDR2 reads FQNNGV. With 3 bases clipped from V and 0 bases from J, the junction kept 1 base outside the gene matches. CDR3 length: 14 residues. Full variable domain (remainder filled in from reference TRBV11-2 and TRBJ1-2): EAGVAQSPRYKIIEKRQSVAFWCNPISGHATLYWYQQILGQGPKLLIQFQNNGVVDDSQLPKDRFSAERLKGVDSTLKIQPAKLEDSAVYLCASSLGQPNYGYTFGSGTRLTVV.

This clonotype was picked up many times. The rearrangement links TRBV7-3 to TRBJ2-7; tentatively, D is TRBD2 (6 bases). Trimming took 3 bases from V and 0 from J, leaving 12 bases between them. Germline CDR1 SGHTA, CDR2 FQGTGA. This CDR3 contains 15 residues. The CDR3 nucleotides read TGTGCCAGCAGCTTTCTAGGAGGGAGCTCCTACGAGCAGTACTTC. Residues: CASSFLGGSSYEQYF.

Comment on this clonotype: The junction departs from the called germline gene at one end, perhaps through a read error. The chain combines TRBV24-1 with TRBJ2-5; 15 nucleotides match TRBD2. The CDR3 extends over 16 amino acids. The germline gives CDR1 KGHDR, CDR2 SFDVKD. The CDR3 bases are TGTGCCAGCAGTGACGCCGGGACTAGCGGGAGGGAGACCCAGTACTTC. It is translated as CASSDAGTSGRETQYF.

This clonotype has at least ten counts. The genes are TRBV20-1 and TRBJ1-1; D is perhaps TRBD1 (6 bases). This CDR3 has 13 amino acids. Germline CDR1 DFQATT, CDR2 SNEGSKA (reference sequence). Trimming took off 3 bases at V and 5 bases at J, with 13 bases between the two ends. The CDR3 DNA follows: TGCAGTGCTAGTCAGGGGAGGGATACTGAAGCTTTCTTT. The encoded protein is CSASQGRDTEAFF.

This clonotype was detected ten times or more. One end of the junction does not line up with germline, which may come from a read error. The genes are TRBV5-1 and TRBJ1-1; TRBD1 matches 12 bases. The CDR3 has 15 amino acids. Germline-derived CDR1 and CDR2 are SGHRS and YFSETQ. Here the CDR3 DNA reads TGTGCCAGCAGTCTGGGACAGGGGGCAAACACTGAAGCTTTCTTT. This translates into CASSLGQGANTEAFF.

This chain links TRBV28 with TRBJ1-3; possible D gene TRBD1, 5 bases. Trimming left V 7 bases short and J 3 bases short, with 13 bases between. This CDR3 spans 14 amino acids. Germline V CDR1 and CDR2: MDHEN, SYDVKM. The chain's CDR3 is CASTSQGDGNTIYF. The CDR3 DNA is TGTGCCAGCACAAGCCAGGGAGATGGAAACACCATATATTTT.

This clonotype came up many times. V usage is TRBV10-2 and J usage is TRBJ2-5, with D unclear. Germline-derived CDR1 and CDR2 are WSHSY and SAAADI. The CDR3 covers 13 residues. Trimming removed 10 bases from V and 2 bases from J, with 14 bases in between. CDR3 loop: CATKLMTQETQYF. The CDR3 region has the DNA TGCGCCACTAAATTGATGACGCAAGAGACCCAGTACTTC.

This clonotype was recorded at least ten times. The CDR3 sequence is CASRAPSGTEAFF. CDR3 coding DNA: TGTGCCAGCAGGGCACCCTCTGGGACTGAAGCTTTCTTT. The chain recombines TRBV12-3 or TRBV12-4 with TRBJ1-1; D gene uncertain. This CDR3 is 13 amino acids long. V dropped 6 bases and J dropped 5 bases, with 13 bases sitting between them.

The sample holds many counts of this clonotype. This sequence joins TRBV9 and TRBJ2-7; D might be TRBD1 (5 bases). Germline CDR1 reads SGDLS; CDR2 reads YYNGEE. This CDR3 is 14 amino acids long. The V gene lost 0 bases and the J gene lost 1 base, with 8 bases spanning the gap. CDR3 nucleotides: TGTGCCAGCAGCGTAGAGGCAGGGTCCTACGAGCAGTACTTC. Translating it yields CASSVEAGSYEQYF.

CDR3 sequence reads: CASSFAGTSGRVRQETQYF. CDR3 in DNA: TGTGCCAGCAGCTTCGCCGGGACTAGCGGGAGAGTAAGGCAAGAGACCCAGTACTTC. V is TRBV11-1 and J is TRBJ2-5; 14 bases fit TRBD2. This CDR3 is built from 19 residues. CDR1 SGHAT and CDR2 FQDESV come from the germline V gene (reference sequence). V dropped 3 bases and J dropped 2; count of bases not matched to a gene: 11.

This clonotype was recorded a few times. V usage is TRBV28 and J usage is TRBJ1-6; TRBD1 agrees at 9 bases. The CDR3 covers 14 residues. J was trimmed by 5 bases and V by 4 bases; bases with no gene match: 0. CDR1 is MDHEN, CDR2 SYDVKM, per germline. DNA for the CDR3: TGTGCCAGCAGTTACAGGGGGCATAATTCACCCCTCCACTTT. Translation: CASSYRGHNSPLHF.